This T cell receptor beta chain derives from a study of T cell changes during pregnancy in multiple sclerosis. Germline CDR1 SNHLY, CDR2 FYNNEI. The CDR3 length is 14 residues. With V trimmed by 6 bases and J by 0 bases, 4 bases remained unmatched. Data came from immunoSEQ multiplex PCR; TCRdb stores just in-frame clones and leaves some out. The sample lists around 57,000 clones, around 92% occurring once. The sequence was obtained from a female donor in good health, enrolled as a control in a pregnancy study. The V and J genes are TRBV2 and TRBJ2-7, with 8 nucleotides matching TRBD1. Here the sequenced sample was CD4+ T cells from peripheral blood mononuclear cells, taken after pregnancy. The CDR3 loop is CASRDRVPSYEQYF. CDR3 coding DNA: TGTGCCAGCAGGGACAGGGTCCCCTCCTACGAGCAGTACTTC. Complete variable domain (other parts from reference TRBV2 and TRBJ2-7): EPEVTQTPSHQVTQMGQEVILRCVPISNHLYFYWYRQILGQKVEFLVSFYNNEISEKSEIFDDQFSVERPDGSNFTLKIRSTKLEDSAMYFCASRDRVPSYEQYFGPGTRLTVT.